The rows below give T cell receptor beta chains drawn from one sample of a study of T cell repertoires in cytomegalovirus infection. For these TCRs, the target antigens are not known. MiXCR was run by TCRdb on the reads, yielding one entry per CDR3 protein. Among hundreds of thousands of distinct CDR3 sequences listed, about 39% were seen once. Sequences were derived from cultured PBMCs, sampled from culture after CMV antigen stimulation. These receptors all stem from a human donor in good health (CMV status not recorded). Some clones in this sample may be carry-over from other donors' samples. Each CDR3 is given with its conserved first and last residue. The D gene is left open where the match is weak. Some rows have no size entry. The others give once, few or many, or a class for an expanded clone.

j_call cdr3_length d_call v_call clone_size cdr3_nt cdr3_aa
TRBJ1-1 13 NA TRBV5-1 NA TGCGCCAGCAGCTTTGGGGGGCAGGCTGAAGCTTTCTTT CASSFGGQAEAFF
TRBJ1-2 16 NA TRBV5-1 NA TGCGCCAGCCGTGGCAACGACATTGGGAGTCACTATGGCTACACCTTC CASRGNDIGSHYGYTF
TRBJ2-1 11 TRBD2 TRBV20-1 NA TGCGGCGCGGGAGGGGACAATGAGCAGTTCTTC CGAGGDNEQFF
TRBJ2-5 17 TRBD2 TRBV5-1 once TGCGCCAGCAGCGCCGGACTAGCGGGGACCTCACAAGAGACCCAGTACTTC CASSAGLAGTSQETQYF
TRBJ1-1 13 NA TRBV6-6 NA TGTGCCAGCAGCTCCCTCACGAACACTGAAGCTTTCTTT CASSSLTNTEAFF
TRBJ2-3 18 TRBD2 TRBV19 NA TGTGCCAGTAGTCCGAACCCCGGCCCAGCGGGAAAGACAGATACGCAGTATTTT CASSPNPGPAGKTDTQYF
TRBJ2-5 15 NA TRBV20-1 NA TGCAGTGCTAGAGATCCGACTGGGCCCGGCGAGACCCAGTACTTC CSARDPTGPGETQYF
TRBJ2-7 15 TRBD1 TRBV4-3 NA TGCGCCAGCAGCCCTAGGGGGGGACAGGGCTACGAGCAGTACTTC CASSPRGGQGYEQYF
TRBJ1-1 15 NA TRBV19 NA TGTGCCAGTACCCCCGGGCCAGGAAGGAACACTGAAGCTTTCTTT CASTPGPGRNTEAFF
TRBJ1-3 13 NA TRBV7-9 few TGTGCCAGCAGCACCCCAGTGGGAAACACCATATATTTT CASSTPVGNTIYF
TRBJ2-7 14 NA TRBV7-9 NA TGTGCCAGCAGCTCCCCGGGTTTGGCCTACGAGCAGTACTTC CASSSPGLAYEQYF
TRBJ2-5 15 NA TRBV7-2 NA TGTGCCAGCAGCTTGGGTTACGGGCCGCAAGAGACCCAGTACTTC CASSLGYGPQETQYF
TRBJ1-4 15 NA TRBV12-3/TRBV12-4 NA TGTGCCAGCAGTGGGCCGGGCAGGCATGAAGAAAAACTGTTTTTT CASSGPGRHEEKLFF
TRBJ2-5 13 NA TRBV7-2 few TGTGCCAGCAGCTTAGCTGCCAGGGGGGCCCAGTACTTC CASSLAARGAQYF
TRBJ1-2 13 NA TRBV5-6 few TGTGCCAGCAGCTTCTACAGGGTTCCAACACTCACCTTC CASSFYRVPTLTF
TRBJ2-7 16 TRBD2 TRBV7-2 NA TGTGCCAGCAGCCTAATGGGGGCTAGCGGGAACTACGAGCAGTACTTC CASSLMGASGNYEQYF
TRBJ1-2 15 TRBD1 TRBV5-6 NA TGTGCCAGCAGCCCTGGAGGGACAGGGAAGGCTGGCTACACCTTC CASSPGGTGKAGYTF
TRBJ2-7 14 NA TRBV4-2 NA TGTGCCAGCAGCCAAGATTGGCGGGGAGACGAGCAGTACTTC CASSQDWRGDEQYF
TRBJ2-5 13 NA TRBV7-2 NA TGTGCCAGCAGCGGGAGTTACCAAGAGAGCCAGTACTTC CASSGSYQESQYF
TRBJ2-7 14 NA TRBV18 NA TGTGCCAGCTCACCGGGGACTCCCCCCGGGGAGCAGTACTTC CASSPGTPPGEQYF
TRBJ1-5 14 NA TRBV6-6 few TGTGCCAGCAGTTACGGGGGGGGGAATCAGCCCCAGCATTTT CASSYGGGNQPQHF
TRBJ1-3 15 NA TRBV7-9 NA TGTGCCAGCAGTAAGCCGGGAGGGCCGGGAAACACCATATATTTT CASSKPGGPGNTIYF
TRBJ2-3 11 NA TRBV6-2/TRBV6-3 NA TGTGCCAGCAGCGCCAGCCTTCCGCAGTATTTT CASSASLPQYF
TRBJ2-6 15 NA TRBV6-1 NA TGTGCCAGCAGTCAAAGGTTCTCTGGGGCCAACGTCCTGACTTTC CASSQRFSGANVLTF
TRBJ1-1 15 NA TRBV11-2 NA TGTGCCAGCAGCTTTAACCCAGGGACGAACACTGAAGCTTTCTTT CASSFNPGTNTEAFF
TRBJ2-3 15 NA TRBV12-3/TRBV12-4 NA TGTGCCAGCAGTTTACCACGGGGGCGCACAGATACGCAGTATTTT CASSLPRGRTDTQYF
TRBJ2-5 17 NA TRBV7-4 NA TGTGCCAGCAGCCCGGGACGGAGGGCCCTGTACCAAGAGACCCAGTACTTC CASSPGRRALYQETQYF
TRBJ1-5 15 TRBD1 TRBV20-1 NA TGCAGTGCTAGAGTCCCAGGGGGCGCAGGTCAGCCCCAGCATTTT CSARVPGGAGQPQHF
TRBJ2-5 14 NA TRBV7-4 NA TGTGCCAGCAGCCCTACAAACAGCCAAGAGACCCAGTACTTC CASSPTNSQETQYF
TRBJ2-7 14 TRBD2 TRBV12-3/TRBV12-4 few TGTGCCAGCAGTCACGGGGGGGGGCCCTACGAGCAGTACTTC CASSHGGGPYEQYF
TRBJ2-5 12 NA TRBV29-1 NA TGCAGCGTTGAAGGGAACGGAGAGACCCAGTACTTC CSVEGNGETQYF
TRBJ2-2 16 NA TRBV19 NA TGTGCCAGTAGTGCCCTGGGACGGTGGAACACCGGGGAGCTGTTTTTT CASSALGRWNTGELFF
TRBJ1-4 15 NA TRBV15 NA TGTGCCACCAGTCGTACTTGGGGAGCTAATGAAAAACTGTTTTTT CATSRTWGANEKLFF
TRBJ2-1 14 NA TRBV5-4 few TGTGCCAGCAGCCTCCGACCTAGCGCCAACGAGCAGTTCTTC CASSLRPSANEQFF
TRBJ1-6 14 NA TRBV7-6 NA TGTGCCAGCAGCCAAGGGCAGGGGACTTCACCCCTCCACTTT CASSQGQGTSPLHF
TRBJ1-5 16 NA TRBV7-9 few TGTGCCAGCAGCTCACTACAGGGTCCTAGCAATCAGCCCCAGCATTTT CASSSLQGPSNQPQHF
TRBJ1-1 14 NA TRBV15 NA TGTGCCACCAGCGGGTCAAGGGACTCCGCGGAAGCTTTCTTT CATSGSRDSAEAFF
TRBJ1-1 15 NA TRBV19 NA TGTGCCAGTAGTGGACGGGGTACGGGCGCCCTTGAAGCTTTCTTT CASSGRGTGALEAFF
TRBJ1-5 13 NA TRBV7-2 NA TGTGCCAGCAGCCCCAGGTTTTCCGAGCCCCAGCATTTT CASSPRFSEPQHF